This T cell receptor (beta chain) was captured by sequencing in a study of blood T cells in healthy people across ages. General observations from the study: The study could not conclusively compare naive and antigen-experienced cells, given its unsorted PBMCs. Per million T cells, the diversity of TCR beta decreased roughly linearly as age advanced. It was the long-lived donors that had more naive CD4+ cells and higher diversity than aged donors.

The use of a sample-barcoded 5' primer and a J-beta primer mix characterized a second PCR of roughly 6 to 11 cycles. One entry per CDR3 protein, called by TCRdb with MiXCR from the 5' RACE reads. The table includes 550,000 to 600,000 distinct CDR3 sequences, 25% to 30% detected once. This clonotype was counted many times. Its target is unknown. Total RNA amounts of at least 6 micrograms were extracted per sample. The receptor was isolated from a woman in her sixties or seventies in good health. The sequenced sample consisted of blood.

As DNA, the CDR3 is TGTGCCAGCAGTTACTCTCGGAGGTTGAACACCGGGGAGCTGTTTTTT. Protein sequence: CASSYSRRLNTGELFF. The V gene is TRBV6-2 or TRBV6-3, the J gene TRBJ2-2; tentative D call: TRBD2 (5 bases). The germline gives CDR1 MNHEY, CDR2 SVGEGT. CDR3 length: 16 amino acids. The V end was cut by 0 bases, the J end by 1 base, with 9 bases between.